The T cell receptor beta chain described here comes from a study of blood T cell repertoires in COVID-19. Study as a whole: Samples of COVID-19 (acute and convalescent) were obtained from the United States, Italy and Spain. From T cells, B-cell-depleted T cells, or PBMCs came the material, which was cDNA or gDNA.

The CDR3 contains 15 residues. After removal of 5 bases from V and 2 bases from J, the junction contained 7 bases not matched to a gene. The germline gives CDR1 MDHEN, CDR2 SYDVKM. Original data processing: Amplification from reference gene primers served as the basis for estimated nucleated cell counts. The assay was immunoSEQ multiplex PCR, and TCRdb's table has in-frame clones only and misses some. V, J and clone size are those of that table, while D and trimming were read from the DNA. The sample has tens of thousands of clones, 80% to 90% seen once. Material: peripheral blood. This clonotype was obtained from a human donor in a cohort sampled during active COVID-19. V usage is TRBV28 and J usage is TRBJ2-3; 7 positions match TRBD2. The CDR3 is CASSGLAVNTDTQYF. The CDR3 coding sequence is TGTGCCAGCAGTGGGCTAGCGGTAAACACAGATACGCAGTATTTT. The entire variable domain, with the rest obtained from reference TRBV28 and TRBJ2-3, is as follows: DVKVTQSSRYLVKRTGEKVFLECVQDMDHENMFWYRQDPGLGLRLIYFSYDVKMKEKGDIPEGYSVSREKKERFSLILESASTNQTSMYLCASSGLAVNTDTQYFGPGTRLTVL.